This T cell receptor (beta chain) was sequenced for a study of post-analysis software for immune sequencing data. Study-level points and caveats: TRBV5-6, TRBV5-1 and TRBV20-1 were among roughly 5 TRBV segments more frequent in patients than controls.

Details on this clonotype: Its antigen is unidentified. This may arise from a read error, as a much more abundant clone is one base away.

Germline CDR1 MGHDK, CDR2 SYGVNS. The CDR3 extends over 17 amino acids. The TCR beta cDNA libraries contained unique molecular identifiers. From the PCR reads, TCRdb called clonotypes with MiXCR, one entry per CDR3 protein. This table has some 240,000 distinct CDR3 sequences, 30% to 45% appearing once. The sequence came from a girl aged 10 to 17 with multiple sclerosis. The sequenced sample was blood. The chain joins TRBV25-1 to TRBJ2-1, with TRBD2 matching 13 bases. The CDR3 reads CAGSESGTSGAYNEQFF. Written as DNA, the CDR3 is TGTGCCGGCAGTGAATCCGGGACTAGCGGGGCTTACAATGAGCAGTTCTTC.